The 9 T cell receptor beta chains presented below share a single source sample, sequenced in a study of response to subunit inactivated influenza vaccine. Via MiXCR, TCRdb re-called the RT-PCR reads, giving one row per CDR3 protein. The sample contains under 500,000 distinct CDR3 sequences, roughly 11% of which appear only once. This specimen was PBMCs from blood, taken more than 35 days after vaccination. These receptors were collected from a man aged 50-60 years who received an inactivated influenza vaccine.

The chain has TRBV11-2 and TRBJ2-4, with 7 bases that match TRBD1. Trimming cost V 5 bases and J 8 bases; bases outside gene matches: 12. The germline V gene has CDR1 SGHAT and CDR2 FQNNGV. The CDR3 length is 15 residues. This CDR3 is CASSLAGTAGDIQYF. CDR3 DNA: TGTGCCAGCAGCCTAGCCGGGACAGCCGGGGACATTCAGTACTTC.

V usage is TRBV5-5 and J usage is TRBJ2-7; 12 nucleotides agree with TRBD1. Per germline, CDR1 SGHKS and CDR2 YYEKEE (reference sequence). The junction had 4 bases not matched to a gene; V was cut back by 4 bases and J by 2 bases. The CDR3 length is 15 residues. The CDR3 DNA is TGTGCCAGCAGCAGGGACAGGGGGCACACCTACGAGCAGTACTTC. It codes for CASSRDRGHTYEQYF.

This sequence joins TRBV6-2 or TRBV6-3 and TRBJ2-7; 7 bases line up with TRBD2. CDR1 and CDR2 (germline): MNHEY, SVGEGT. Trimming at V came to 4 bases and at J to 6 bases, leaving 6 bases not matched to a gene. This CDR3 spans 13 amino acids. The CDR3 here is CASSLQGGFEQYF. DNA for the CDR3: TGTGCCAGCAGTTTGCAGGGAGGGTTCGAGCAGTACTTC.

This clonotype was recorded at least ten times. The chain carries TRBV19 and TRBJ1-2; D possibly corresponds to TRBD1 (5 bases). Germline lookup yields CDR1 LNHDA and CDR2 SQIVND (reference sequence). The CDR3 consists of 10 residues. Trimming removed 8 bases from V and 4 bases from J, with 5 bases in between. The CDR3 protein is CASGGYGYTF. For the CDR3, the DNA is TGTGCCAGTGGGGGCTATGGCTACACCTTC.

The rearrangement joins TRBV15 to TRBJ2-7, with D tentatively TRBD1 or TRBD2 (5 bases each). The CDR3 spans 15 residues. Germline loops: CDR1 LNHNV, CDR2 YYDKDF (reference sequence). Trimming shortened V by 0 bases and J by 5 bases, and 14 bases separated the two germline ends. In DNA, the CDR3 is TGTGCCACCAGCAGAGATCCAGGGAGTGTGGACGAGCAGTACTTC. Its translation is CATSRDPGSVDEQYF.

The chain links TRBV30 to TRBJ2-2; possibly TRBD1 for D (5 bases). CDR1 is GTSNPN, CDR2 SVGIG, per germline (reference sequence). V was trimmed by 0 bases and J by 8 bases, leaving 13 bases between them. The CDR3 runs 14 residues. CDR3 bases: TGTGCCTGGAGTGTAGGGCAGGGCGGTGGGGAGCTGTTTTTT. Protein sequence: CAWSVGQGGGELFF.

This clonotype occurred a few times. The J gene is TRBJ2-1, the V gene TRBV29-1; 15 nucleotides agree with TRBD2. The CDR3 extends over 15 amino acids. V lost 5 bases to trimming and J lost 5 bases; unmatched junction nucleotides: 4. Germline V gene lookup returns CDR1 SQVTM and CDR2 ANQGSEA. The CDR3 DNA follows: TGCAGCGTTCCACGGACTAGCGGGAGGGACAATGAGCAGTTCTTC. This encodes CSVPRTSGRDNEQFF.

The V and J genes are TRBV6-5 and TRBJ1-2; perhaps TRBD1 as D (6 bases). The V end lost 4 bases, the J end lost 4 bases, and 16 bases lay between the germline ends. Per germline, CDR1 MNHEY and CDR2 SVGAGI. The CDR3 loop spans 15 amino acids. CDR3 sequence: CASSLADRPGYGYTF. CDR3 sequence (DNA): TGTGCCAGCAGTTTGGCTGACAGGCCGGGCTATGGCTACACCTTC.

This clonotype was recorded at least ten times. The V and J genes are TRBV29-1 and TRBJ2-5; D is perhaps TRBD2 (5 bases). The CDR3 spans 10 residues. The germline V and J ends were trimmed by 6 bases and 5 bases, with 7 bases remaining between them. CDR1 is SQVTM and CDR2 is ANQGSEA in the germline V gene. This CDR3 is CSVGDETQYF. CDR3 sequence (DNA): TGCAGCGTCGGGGATGAGACCCAGTACTTC.